Listed below are T cell receptor beta chains from one sample, sequenced in a study of blood T cells in healthy people across ages. TCRdb processed the 5' RACE reads anew with MiXCR; each CDR3 protein has one entry. The data hold about 1.5 million distinct CDR3 sequences, with 42% observed a single time. The sequencing sample was made of blood. The receptors were gathered from a woman under 30 in good health. CDR3s include the opening cysteine and the closing phenylalanine or tryptophan. The order of the fields is J gene, D gene, clone size, V gene, CDR3 protein, CDR3 DNA. A D gene is named only where the DNA matches it firmly. Only some rows state a clone size, as once, few, many or a class for expanded clones.

TRBJ2-1,-,few,TRBV5-1,CASSPHKEYSDEQFF,TGCGCCAGCAGCCCCCATAAAGAGTACAGCGATGAGCAGTTCTTC
TRBJ2-1,TRBD2,few,TRBV12-5,CASGNSGVAGYNEQFF,TGTGCTAGTGGTAACTCCGGGGTAGCGGGTTACAATGAGCAGTTCTTC
TRBJ2-2,-,-,TRBV7-3,CASSLIGGDNTGELFF,TGTGCCAGCAGCTTAATAGGTGGGGACAACACCGGGGAGCTGTTTTTT
TRBJ1-1,-,-,TRBV20-1,CSAVQGWTEAFF,TGCAGTGCTGTACAGGGTTGGACTGAAGCTTTCTTT
TRBJ2-7,TRBD2,once,TRBV6-1,CASSEGASGKTYEQYF,TGTGCCAGCAGTGAAGGGGCTAGCGGGAAGACCTACGAGCAGTACTTC
TRBJ2-3,TRBD2,-,TRBV9,CASSVVEGGRADTQYF,TGTGCCAGCAGCGTAGTCGAGGGAGGGCGCGCAGATACGCAGTATTTT
TRBJ2-1,-,few,TRBV9,CASSVGGLPSYNEQFF,TGTGCCAGCAGCGTAGGGGGGTTACCCTCCTACAATGAGCAGTTCTTC
TRBJ2-7,-,-,TRBV7-9,CATTGSYNEQYF,TGTGCCACTACAGGATCCTACAATGAGCAGTACTTC
TRBJ1-4,-,-,TRBV6-1,CASSRQITNEKLFF,TGTGCCAGCAGTCGACAAATAACTAATGAAAAACTGTTTTTT
TRBJ1-2,-,-,TRBV29-1,CSVGQGLDGYTF,TGCAGCGTTGGGCAGGGCCTCGATGGCTACACCTTC
TRBJ2-1,TRBD2,-,TRBV10-3,CAISITSGRSNEQFF,TGTGCCATCAGTATAACTAGCGGGAGGTCCAATGAGCAGTTCTTC
TRBJ1-1,TRBD1,-,TRBV2,CASQNDRGWTEAFF,TGTGCCAGCCAGAATGACAGGGGTTGGACTGAAGCTTTCTTT
TRBJ2-7,-,-,TRBV15,CATSRKTGSYEQYF,TGTGCCACCAGCCGGAAGACAGGCTCCTACGAGCAGTACTTC
TRBJ2-1,-,few,TRBV19,CASSINSPINSYNEQFF,TGTGCCAGTAGTATAAACAGCCCCATCAACTCCTACAATGAGCAGTTCTTC
TRBJ2-1,TRBD2,-,TRBV24-1,CATSDGLAGVKEQFF,TGTGCCACCAGTGACGGACTAGCGGGAGTCAAGGAGCAGTTCTTC
TRBJ2-7,-,once,TRBV12-3/TRBV12-4,CTSPGLNEERFYEQYF,TGTACCAGCCCCGGTCTGAACGAGGAGAGATTTTACGAGCAGTACTTC